The 7 T cell receptor beta chains given below trace back to one sample, sequenced in a study of early T cells in non-severe SARS-CoV-2 infection. TCRdb re-derived calls from the 5' RACE reads in MiXCR, one entry per CDR3 protein. The table shows about 110,000 distinct CDR3 sequences, with about 12% occurring only once. Sequenced: whole blood. All receptors come from an adult who was a healthcare worker with PCR-confirmed SARS-CoV-2 infection or an uninfected control (not recorded which).

The chain couples TRBV5-1 to TRBJ2-2; 9 bases are a match to TRBD1. J gave up 5 bases and V 1 base, and 3 bases lay outside the gene matches. CDR1 and CDR2 from the germline V gene are SGHRS and YFSETQ. The CDR3 consists of 15 residues. CDR3 DNA: TGCGCCAGCAGCTTGATCGGACAGGGGACCGGGGAGCTGTTTTTT. This translates into CASSLIGQGTGELFF.

This clonotype was recorded many times. The chain has TRBV11-1 and TRBJ2-7, with D tentatively TRBD2 (6 bases). The CDR3 covers 14 residues. Trimming removed 5 bases at V and 3 bases at J, with 14 bases between. Germline CDR1 and CDR2: SGHAT and FQDESV (reference sequence). The CDR3 bases are TGTGCCAGCAGCGCGCAGCGGGTGCTCTACGAGCAGTACTTC. It encodes CASSAQRVLYEQYF.

This clonotype occurred a few times. This chain connects TRBV27 to TRBJ2-7; D ambiguous. The CDR3 is 13 residues long. CDR1 and CDR2 from the germline V gene are MNHEY and SMNVEV (reference sequence). Deletions cut 3 bases from V and 2 bases from J, with 8 bases between. For the CDR3, the DNA is TGTGCCAGCAGTTTGGCAGGCACCTACGAGCAGTACTTC. Protein sequence: CASSLAGTYEQYF.

The chain combines TRBV28 with TRBJ1-2; weak D call: TRBD1 (6 bases). V was shortened by 6 bases and J by 4 bases, with 24 bases between the two germline ends. CDR3 length: 17 amino acids. Germline V gene lookup returns CDR1 MDHEN and CDR2 SYDVKM. CDR3: CASRLTSYRVGGYGYTF. CDR3 DNA sequence: TGTGCCAGCAGACTAACCTCTTACAGGGTGGGAGGCTATGGCTACACCTTC.

This clonotype occurred a few times. The V call is TRBV12-3 or TRBV12-4, the J call TRBJ2-3; TRBD2 matches at 14 bases. The length of the CDR3 is 16 residues. V gave up 6 bases and J gave up 3 bases; unmatched junction bases: 5. The CDR3 DNA reads TGTGCCAGCAGCCGGACTAGCGGGGGGTTAACAGATACGCAGTATTTT. Translation gives CASSRTSGGLTDTQYF.

This clonotype has only a few counts. This sequence joins TRBV19 and TRBJ2-2; D is unresolved. CDR3 size: 13 residues. The V gene lost 7 bases and the J gene lost 0 bases, with 6 bases spanning the gap. CDR1 is LNHDA and CDR2 is SQIVND in the germline V gene (reference sequence). The CDR3 protein is CASTAANTGELFF. The CDR3 nucleotides read TGTGCCAGTACCGCAGCGAACACCGGGGAGCTGTTTTTT.

In this sample, this clonotype turned up many times. At one of its ends the junction is not consistent with the germline gene, which may arise from a read error. V and J are TRBV7-7 and TRBJ2-6; the D is unclear. The length of the CDR3 is 15 residues. The germline V gene has CDR1 SSHAT and CDR2 FNYEAQ (reference sequence). CDR3: CASSPGYSGANVLTF. The CDR3 DNA reads as TGTGCTAGCAGCCCCGGTTATTCTGGGGCCAACGTCCTGACTTTC.